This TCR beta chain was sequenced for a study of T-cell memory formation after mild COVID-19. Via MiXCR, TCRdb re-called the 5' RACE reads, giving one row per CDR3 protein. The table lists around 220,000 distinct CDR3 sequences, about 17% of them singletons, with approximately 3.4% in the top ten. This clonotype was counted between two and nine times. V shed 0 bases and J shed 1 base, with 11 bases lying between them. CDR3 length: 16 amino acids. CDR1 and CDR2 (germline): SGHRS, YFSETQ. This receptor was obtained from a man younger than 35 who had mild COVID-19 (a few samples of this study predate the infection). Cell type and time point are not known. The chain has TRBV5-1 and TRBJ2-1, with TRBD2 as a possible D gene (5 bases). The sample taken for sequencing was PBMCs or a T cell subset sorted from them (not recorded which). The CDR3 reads CASSLEGADSYNEQFF. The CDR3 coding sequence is TGCGCCAGCAGCTTGGAGGGAGCCGATTCCTACAATGAGCAGTTCTTC.